This T cell receptor beta chain was retrieved from a study of T cell repertoires in cytomegalovirus infection. Many counts were recorded for this clonotype. Its cognate antigen is unknown. TCRdb analysed the reads with MiXCR anew, one entry per CDR3 protein. This table has a few hundred thousand distinct CDR3 sequences, about 23% appearing once. General study results and limits: In two of eight donors, the top clonotype was HLA-C-restricted CMV-specific. Cumulated frequencies of public TCR beta families served to identify carriers of CMV plus the relevant HLA.

The CDR3 is 16 residues long. With 5 bases removed from V and 5 bases from J, the gap between germline ends came to 19 bases. From germline, CDR1 is SGHTA and CDR2 FQGNSA. This receptor was taken from a human donor in good health (CMV status not recorded). Some clones in this sample may be carry-over from other donors' samples. Sequenced: CD8+ T cells from PBMCs. This chain uses TRBV7-2 with TRBJ2-1, with D possibly being TRBD1 or TRBD2 (5 bases each). In nucleotides, the CDR3 is TGTGCCAGCAGCGAGGGGTCTAGATGGGTTCACAATGAGCAGTTCTTC. Residues: CASSEGSRWVHNEQFF.